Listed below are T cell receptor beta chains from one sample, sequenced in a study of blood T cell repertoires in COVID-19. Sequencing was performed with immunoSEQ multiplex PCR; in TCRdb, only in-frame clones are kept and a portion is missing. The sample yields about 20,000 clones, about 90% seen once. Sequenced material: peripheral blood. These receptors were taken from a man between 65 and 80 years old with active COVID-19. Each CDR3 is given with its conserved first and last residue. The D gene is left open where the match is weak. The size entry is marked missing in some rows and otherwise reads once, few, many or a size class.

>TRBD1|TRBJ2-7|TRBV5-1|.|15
CASSWGQGDFYEQYF
TGCGCCAGCAGCTGGGGACAGGGCGATTTCTACGAGCAGTACTTC
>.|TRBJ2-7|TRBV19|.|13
CASSMLGALEQYF
TGTGCCAGTAGTATGTTGGGGGCCCTCGAGCAGTACTTC
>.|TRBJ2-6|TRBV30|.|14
CANKQASGANVLTF
TGTGCCAACAAACAGGCCTCTGGGGCCAACGTCCTGACTTTC
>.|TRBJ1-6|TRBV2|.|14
CASSEGHWSSPLHF
TGTGCCAGCAGTGAAGGCCATTGGAGTTCACCCCTCCACTTT
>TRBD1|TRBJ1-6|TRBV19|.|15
CASSIQTGDGSPLHF
TGTGCCAGTAGTATCCAGACAGGGGATGGATCACCCCTCCACTTT
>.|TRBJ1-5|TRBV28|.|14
CASSDGTSDQPQHF
TGTGCCAGCAGCGATGGGACTTCGGATCAGCCCCAGCATTTT
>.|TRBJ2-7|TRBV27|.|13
CASRGRSSYEQYF
TGTGCCAGCAGGGGGCGCAGCTCCTACGAGCAGTACTTC
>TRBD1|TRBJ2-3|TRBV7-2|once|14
CASSSDRGRDTQYF
TGTGCCAGCAGCTCGGACAGGGGGCGCGACACGCAGTATTTT
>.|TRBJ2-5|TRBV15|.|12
CATSRDRGTQYF
TGTGCCACCAGCAGAGATAGAGGGACCCAGTACTTC
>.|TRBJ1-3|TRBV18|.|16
CASSSFQVEFGNTIYF
TGTGCCAGCTCATCGTTTCAGGTAGAATTTGGAAACACCATATATTTT
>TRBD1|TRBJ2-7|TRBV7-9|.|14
CASSLRDRGNEQYF
TGTGCCAGCAGCTTACGGGACAGGGGCAACGAGCAGTACTTC
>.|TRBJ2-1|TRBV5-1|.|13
CASSLREYNEQFF
TGCGCCAGCAGCTTGCGGGAGTACAATGAGCAGTTCTTC
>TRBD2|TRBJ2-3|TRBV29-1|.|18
CSVEQGLAGGLGTDTQYF
TGCAGCGTCGAGCAGGGGTTAGCGGGAGGTTTAGGCACAGATACGCAGTATTTT
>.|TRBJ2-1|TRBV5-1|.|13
CASSLEAGHEQFF
TGCGCCAGCAGCTTGGAGGCAGGGCATGAGCAGTTCTTC
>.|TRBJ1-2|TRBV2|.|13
CASSYVTAGGYTF
TGTGCCAGCAGTTATGTGACAGCAGGAGGCTACACCTTC
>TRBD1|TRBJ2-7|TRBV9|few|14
CASSPTQGAYEQYF
TGTGCCAGCAGCCCTACGCAGGGGGCATACGAGCAGTACTTC
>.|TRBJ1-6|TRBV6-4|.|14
CASSVRGYNSPLHF
TGTGCCAGCAGTGTAAGAGGGTATAATTCACCCCTCCACTTT
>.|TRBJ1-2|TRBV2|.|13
CASARDFNYGYTF
TGTGCCAGCGCACGGGACTTTAACTATGGCTACACCTTC
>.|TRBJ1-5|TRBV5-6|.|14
CASSLRENNQPQHF
TGTGCCAGCAGCTTGAGGGAGAACAATCAGCCCCAGCATTTT
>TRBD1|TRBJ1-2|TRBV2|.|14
CASSEDRAFYGYTF
TGTGCCAGCAGTGAGGACAGGGCTTTTTATGGCTACACCTTC
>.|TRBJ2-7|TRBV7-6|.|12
CASSLSPYEQYF
TGTGCCAGCAGCTTGTCCCCATACGAGCAGTACTTC
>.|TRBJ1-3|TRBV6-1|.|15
CASSRDFSDGNTIYF
TGTGCCAGCAGTCGGGACTTCAGCGACGGAAACACCATATATTTT
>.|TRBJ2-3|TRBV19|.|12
CASSSQTDTQYF
TGTGCCAGTAGCTCCCAGACAGATACGCAGTATTTT
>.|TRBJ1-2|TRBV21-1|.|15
CASTATGGDGYGYTF
TGTGCCAGCACCGCAACGGGAGGGGATGGCTATGGCTACACCTTC
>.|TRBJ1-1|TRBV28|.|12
CASSIRARGGDF
TGTGCCAGCAGCATCCGGGCCCGGGGGGGGGACTTT
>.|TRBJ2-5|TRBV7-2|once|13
CASSRPGFETQYF
TGTGCCAGCAGCAGACCGGGATTCGAGACCCAGTACTTC
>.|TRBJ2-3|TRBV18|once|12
CASSRNEDTQYF
TGTGCCAGCTCACGTAACGAGGATACGCAGTATTTT
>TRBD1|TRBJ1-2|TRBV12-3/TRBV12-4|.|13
CASSSRQGYGYTF
TGTGCCAGCAGTTCTAGACAGGGGTATGGCTACACCTTC
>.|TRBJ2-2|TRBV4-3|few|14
CASSRHQGSGELFF
TGCGCCAGCAGCCGGCACCAGGGATCCGGGGAGCTGTTTTTT
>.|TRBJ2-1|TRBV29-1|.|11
CSTIGPMTRFF
TGCAGCACGATCGGCCCCATGACTCGGTTCTTC
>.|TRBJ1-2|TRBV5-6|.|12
CASSSGLYGYTF
TGTGCCAGCAGCTCAGGGCTCTATGGCTACACCTTC
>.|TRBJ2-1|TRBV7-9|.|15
CASNSDGTFHNEQFF
TGTGCCAGCAACTCAGACGGGACATTCCACAATGAGCAGTTCTTC
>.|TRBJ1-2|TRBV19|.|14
CASSQGTTEYGYTF
TGTGCCAGTAGCCAGGGGACGACCGAGTATGGCTACACCTTC
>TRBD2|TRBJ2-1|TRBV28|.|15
CASTREAGPKNEQFF
TGTGCCAGCACCAGGGAAGCGGGGCCTAAAAATGAGCAGTTCTTC
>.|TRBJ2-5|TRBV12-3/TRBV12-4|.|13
CASSLTATGTQYF
TGTGCCAGCAGTCTGACGGCTACAGGGACCCAGTACTTC
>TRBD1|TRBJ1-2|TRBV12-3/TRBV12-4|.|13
CASSVGQRAAYTF
TGTGCCAGCAGTGTGGGACAGCGCGCCGCCTACACCTTC
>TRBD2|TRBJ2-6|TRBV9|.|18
CASSGLAGKASGANVLTF
TGTGCCAGCAGCGGACTAGCGGGTAAGGCGTCTGGGGCCAACGTCCTGACTTTC
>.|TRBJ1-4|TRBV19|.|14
CASRELQDNEKLFF
TGTGCCAGTAGGGAGCTGCAAGATAATGAAAAACTGTTTTTT
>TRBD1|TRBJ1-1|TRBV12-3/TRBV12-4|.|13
CASSYAGGTEAFF
TGTGCCAGCAGTTATGCAGGGGGCACTGAAGCTTTCTTT
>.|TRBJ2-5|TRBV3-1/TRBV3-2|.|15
CASSHPGQNQETQYF
TGTGCCAGCAGCCACCCCGGACAGAACCAAGAGACCCAGTACTTC
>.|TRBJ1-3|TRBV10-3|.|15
CAISEEGASGNTIYF
TGTGCCATCAGTGAGGAGGGCGCCTCTGGAAACACCATATATTTT
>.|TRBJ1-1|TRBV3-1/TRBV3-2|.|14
CASSQDTGWTEAFF
TGTGCCAGCAGCCAAGATACGGGGTGGACTGAAGCTTTCTTT
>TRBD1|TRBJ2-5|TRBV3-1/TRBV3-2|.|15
CASTRDSRYEETQYF
TGTGCCAGCACCCGGGACAGCCGGTATGAAGAGACCCAGTACTTC
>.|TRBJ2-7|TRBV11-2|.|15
CASSLDVTVTHEQYF
TGTGCCAGCAGCTTAGATGTCACAGTTACCCACGAGCAGTACTTC
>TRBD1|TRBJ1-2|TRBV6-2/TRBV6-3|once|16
CASSRGGTGKNYGYTF
TGTGCCAGCAGTCGCGGAGGGACAGGGAAAAACTATGGCTACACCTTC
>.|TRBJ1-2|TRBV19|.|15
CASSIMSAAGYGYTF
TGTGCCAGTAGTATAATGTCCGCGGCGGGCTATGGCTACACCTTC
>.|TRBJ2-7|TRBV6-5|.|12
CASSYQGTEQYF
TGTGCCAGCAGTTACCAGGGCACCGAGCAGTACTTC
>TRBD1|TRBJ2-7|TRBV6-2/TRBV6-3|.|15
CASSYSWDRGGEQYF
TGTGCCAGCAGTTACTCTTGGGACAGGGGAGGCGAGCAGTACTTC
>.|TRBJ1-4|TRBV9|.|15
CASSVGTDLDEKLFF
TGTGCCAGCAGCGTAGGGACAGATTTAGATGAAAAACTGTTTTTT
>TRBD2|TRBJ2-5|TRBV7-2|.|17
CASSSSGGRAGGETQYF
TGTGCCAGCAGCTCTAGCGGGGGGCGGGCAGGAGGGGAGACCCAGTACTTC
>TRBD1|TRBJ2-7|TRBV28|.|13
CASSRTGLDEQYF
TGTGCCAGCAGTCGGACAGGGCTCGACGAGCAGTACTTC
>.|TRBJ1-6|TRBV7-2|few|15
CASSLVQISNSPLHF
TGTGCCAGCAGCTTAGTACAGATCTCTAATTCACCCCTCCACTTT
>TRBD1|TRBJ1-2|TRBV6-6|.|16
CASRSLTGDLNYGYTF
TGTGCCAGCAGAAGCCTGACAGGGGATCTTAACTATGGCTACACCTTC
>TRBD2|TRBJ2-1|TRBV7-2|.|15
CASSLVAGVGNEQFF
TGTGCCAGCAGCTTAGTAGCGGGAGTCGGCAATGAGCAGTTCTTC
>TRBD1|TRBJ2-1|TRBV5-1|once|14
CASSFGQGRHEQFF
TGCGCCAGCAGCTTTGGACAGGGGAGGCATGAGCAGTTCTTC
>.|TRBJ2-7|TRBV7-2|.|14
CASSLGASNYEQYF
TGTGCCAGCAGCTTAGGGGCGTCAAACTACGAGCAGTACTTC
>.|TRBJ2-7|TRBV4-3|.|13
CASSQQGGDEQYF
TGCGCCAGCAGCCAACAGGGGGGCGACGAGCAGTACTTC
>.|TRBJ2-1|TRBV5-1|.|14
CASSLVVSGNEQFF
TGCGCCAGCAGCTTGGTTGTTAGCGGAAATGAGCAGTTCTTC
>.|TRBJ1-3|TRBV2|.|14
CASSLDSSGNTIYF
TGTGCCAGCAGTTTAGACAGCTCTGGAAACACCATATATTTT
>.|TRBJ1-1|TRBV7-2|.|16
CASSFSGGIMNTEAFF
TGTGCCAGCAGCTTTAGCGGGGGCATCATGAACACTGAAGCTTTCTTT